Shown below are 5 T cell receptor beta chains from a single sample sequenced in a study of human T cells and chemical hapten exposure. TCRdb ran MiXCR on the RACE reads and lists one entry per CDR3 protein. The sample yields tens of thousands of distinct CDR3 sequences, about 7% seen once. Documented time point: pre-sensitization, week 0. Treatment in this sample: therapeutic diphenylcyclopropenone sensitization with weekly scalp DPC. The sample here was whole blood, taken in connection with sensitization to the hapten diphenylcyclopropenone (DPC). The source is a woman in her thirties with alopecia areata. Some clones in this sample may be carry-over from other donors' samples.

This clonotype occurred many times. J is TRBJ1-1 and V is TRBV6-1; D is perhaps TRBD1 (5 bases). V was clipped by 8 bases and J by 0 bases, with 16 bases between them. Germline CDR1 MNHNS, CDR2 SASEGT. There are 15 residues in the CDR3. CDR3 in amino acids: CASRGGAWVNTEAFF. The DNA for the CDR3 is TGTGCCAGCCGCGGCGGGGCCTGGGTGAACACTGAAGCTTTCTTT.

This clonotype was recorded a few times. V is TRBV30 and J is TRBJ1-5, with TRBD1 matching 7 bases. This CDR3 has 14 amino acids. Germline V CDR1 and CDR2: GTSNPN, SVGIG (reference sequence). The J segment lost 3 bases and the V segment lost 3 bases, leaving 5 bases of the junction unmatched. The CDR3 nucleotides are TGTGCCTGGAGCCGGGACAGCAACAATCAGCCCCAGCATTTT. It specifies CAWSRDSNNQPQHF.

The table lists this clonotype with many counts. This rearrangement joins TRBV5-1 to TRBJ2-3; 8 positions match TRBD1. CDR3 size: 14 residues. CDR1 is SGHRS, CDR2 YFSETQ, per germline. V lost 4 bases to trimming and J lost 5 bases; unmatched junction nucleotides: 6. Here the CDR3 reads CASSARTGLDTQYF. The CDR3 coding sequence is TGCGCCAGCAGCGCAAGGACAGGGTTAGATACGCAGTATTTT.

Remarks on this clonotype: Since no conserved phenylalanine or tryptophan closes the CDR3, a read error is the likely cause. The DNA is omitted, as the CDR3 cannot be located on it reliably, and the CDR3 follows TCRdb's listing. The rearrangement uses TRBV20-1 and TRBJ1-2; the table's D call, TRBD1, was not checked against the DNA. A total of 13 residues make up the CDR3, ends included. CDR1 is DFQATT, CDR2 SNEGSKA, per germline (reference sequence). CDR3: CSASYVGGQVLRL.

This clonotype occurred many times. CDR3 amino acids: CSVAKGGDYEQYF. The CDR3 bases are TGCAGCGTTGCCAAGGGCGGCGACTACGAGCAGTACTTC. The chain employs TRBV29-1 and TRBJ2-7; D is unresolved. Germline values: CDR1 SQVTM, CDR2 ANQGSEA. V was pared by 4 bases and J by 3 bases, with 13 bases between. The CDR3 is 13 amino acids.